A selection of T cell receptor beta chains follows, all from one sample in a study of shared clonotypes between healthy human individuals. Assay used: immunoSEQ multiplex PCR; TCRdb lists only in-frame clones, some missing. The table shows some 2,000,000 clones, with around 96% occurring only once. Material for sequencing was naive CD8+ T cells sorted from blood. The origin of the receptors is a man aged 18-30 years in good health. Each CDR3 is given with its conserved first and last residue. Fields, in order: D gene, V gene, clone size, J gene, CDR3 protein, CDR3 DNA. The D gene is left open where the match is weak. Only some rows state a clone size, as once, few, many or a class for expanded clones.

D gene: TRBD2
V gene: TRBV25-1
clone size: NA
J gene: TRBJ2-3
CDR3 protein: CASSEPGLAGVRDTQYF
CDR3 DNA: TGTGCCAGCAGTGAACCCGGACTAGCGGGAGTTAGGGATACGCAGTATTTT

D gene: NA
V gene: TRBV6-1
clone size: NA
J gene: TRBJ2-7
CDR3 protein: CASSAWGSGSENEQYF
CDR3 DNA: TGTGCCAGCAGTGCATGGGGCTCGGGATCTGAAAACGAGCAGTACTTC

D gene: NA
V gene: TRBV6-1
clone size: once
J gene: TRBJ1-6
CDR3 protein: CATLTGYNSPLHF
CDR3 DNA: TGTGCCACCCTGACAGGATATAATTCACCCCTCCACTTT

D gene: NA
V gene: TRBV13
clone size: NA
J gene: TRBJ2-1
CDR3 protein: CASSSEGYNEQFF
CDR3 DNA: TGTGCCAGCAGCTCAGAAGGCTACAATGAGCAGTTCTTC

D gene: NA
V gene: TRBV5-6
clone size: NA
J gene: TRBJ2-3
CDR3 protein: CASSLDDTQYF
CDR3 DNA: TGTGCCAGCAGCTTGGATGATACGCAGTATTTT

D gene: NA
V gene: TRBV4-3
clone size: NA
J gene: TRBJ1-2
CDR3 protein: CASSQDWGSVGYTF
CDR3 DNA: TGCGCCAGCAGCCAAGATTGGGGGTCTGTGGGCTACACCTTC

D gene: NA
V gene: TRBV7-2
clone size: NA
J gene: TRBJ1-5
CDR3 protein: CASSLDVWVDQPQHF
CDR3 DNA: TGTGCCAGCAGTCTCGACGTTTGGGTTGATCAGCCCCAGCATTTT

D gene: NA
V gene: TRBV11-3
clone size: NA
J gene: TRBJ2-2
CDR3 protein: CASSLVGRDDTGELFF
CDR3 DNA: TGTGCCAGCAGCTTAGTGGGCAGGGATGACACCGGGGAGCTGTTTTTT

D gene: TRBD1
V gene: TRBV13
clone size: NA
J gene: TRBJ2-7
CDR3 protein: CASSTRDRGAYEQYF
CDR3 DNA: TGTGCCAGCAGCACCCGTGACAGGGGGGCCTACGAGCAGTACTTC

D gene: TRBD1
V gene: TRBV5-1
clone size: NA
J gene: TRBJ1-4
CDR3 protein: CASSATGGTNEKLFF
CDR3 DNA: TGCGCCAGCAGCGCAACAGGGGGTACTAATGAAAAACTGTTTTTT

D gene: NA
V gene: TRBV11-2
clone size: NA
J gene: TRBJ2-3
CDR3 protein: CASRSPRVSGDTQYF
CDR3 DNA: TGTGCCAGCAGGTCACCACGGGTGTCAGGGGATACGCAGTATTTT

D gene: NA
V gene: TRBV19
clone size: NA
J gene: TRBJ2-3
CDR3 protein: CASSIAAESTDTQYF
CDR3 DNA: TGTGCCAGTAGTATAGCAGCGGAAAGCACAGATACGCAGTATTTT

D gene: NA
V gene: TRBV6-6
clone size: NA
J gene: TRBJ1-4
CDR3 protein: CASSYFLDLANEKLFF
CDR3 DNA: TGTGCCAGCAGTTACTTCCTTGACCTCGCGAATGAAAAACTGTTTTTT

D gene: NA
V gene: TRBV2
clone size: NA
J gene: TRBJ2-5
CDR3 protein: CASNQRQVLETQYF
CDR3 DNA: TGTGCCAGCAACCAGAGACAGGTCTTAGAGACCCAGTACTTC

D gene: NA
V gene: TRBV10-3
clone size: NA
J gene: TRBJ1-2
CDR3 protein: CAISEPGGSGGYTF
CDR3 DNA: TGTGCCATCAGTGAACCGGGGGGCTCGGGTGGCTACACCTTC

D gene: TRBD2
V gene: TRBV9
clone size: NA
J gene: TRBJ2-7
CDR3 protein: CASSRSGFSSYEQYF
CDR3 DNA: TGTGCCAGCAGTCGTAGCGGGTTTAGCTCCTACGAGCAGTACTTC

D gene: TRBD2
V gene: TRBV6-5
clone size: NA
J gene: TRBJ2-7
CDR3 protein: CASSYREGSSEQYF
CDR3 DNA: TGTGCCAGCAGTTACAGGGAGGGAAGCTCCGAGCAGTACTTC

D gene: NA
V gene: TRBV7-6
clone size: NA
J gene: TRBJ1-4
CDR3 protein: CASSLWGVNEKLFF
CDR3 DNA: TGTGCCAGCAGCTTATGGGGGGTTAATGAAAAACTGTTTTTT

D gene: NA
V gene: TRBV9
clone size: few
J gene: TRBJ2-2
CDR3 protein: CASSVGNTGELFF
CDR3 DNA: TGTGCCAGCAGCGTAGGGAACACCGGGGAGCTGTTTTTT

D gene: TRBD1
V gene: TRBV13
clone size: NA
J gene: TRBJ2-2
CDR3 protein: CASSTGTGDTGELFF
CDR3 DNA: TGTGCCAGCAGCACGGGGACAGGGGACACCGGGGAGCTGTTTTTT

D gene: NA
V gene: TRBV6-5
clone size: NA
J gene: TRBJ2-2
CDR3 protein: CASREVNTGELFF
CDR3 DNA: TGTGCCAGCAGGGAGGTAAACACCGGGGAGCTGTTTTTT

D gene: NA
V gene: TRBV6-5
clone size: few
J gene: TRBJ1-1
CDR3 protein: CASSYTGNTEAFF
CDR3 DNA: TGTGCCAGCAGTTACACGGGTAACACTGAAGCTTTCTTT

D gene: NA
V gene: TRBV4-1
clone size: NA
J gene: TRBJ2-3
CDR3 protein: CASSQETGTDTQYF
CDR3 DNA: TGCGCCAGCAGCCAAGAGACGGGAACAGATACGCAGTATTTT

D gene: NA
V gene: TRBV28
clone size: NA
J gene: TRBJ2-3
CDR3 protein: CASSLRGSSTDTQYF
CDR3 DNA: TGTGCCAGCAGTTTACGAGGGTCGAGCACAGATACGCAGTATTTT

D gene: TRBD2
V gene: TRBV4-1
clone size: NA
J gene: TRBJ2-2
CDR3 protein: CASSQDWTSENTGELFF
CDR3 DNA: TGCGCCAGCAGCCAAGATTGGACTAGCGAGAACACCGGGGAGCTGTTTTTT

D gene: NA
V gene: TRBV11-2
clone size: NA
J gene: TRBJ1-5
CDR3 protein: CASSWGQPPYSNQPQHF
CDR3 DNA: TGTGCCAGCAGCTGGGGGCAGCCACCTTATAGCAATCAGCCCCAGCATTTT

D gene: NA
V gene: TRBV28
clone size: NA
J gene: TRBJ1-5
CDR3 protein: CASSLPHNQPQHF
CDR3 DNA: TGTGCCAGCAGTTTACCACACAATCAGCCCCAGCATTTT

D gene: NA
V gene: TRBV5-4
clone size: NA
J gene: TRBJ2-7
CDR3 protein: CASSPGPAYEQYF
CDR3 DNA: TGTGCCAGCAGCCCCGGGCCCGCCTACGAGCAGTACTTC

D gene: TRBD1
V gene: TRBV27
clone size: NA
J gene: TRBJ2-3
CDR3 protein: CASHPGQGAGDTQYF
CDR3 DNA: TGTGCCAGCCATCCGGGACAGGGGGCGGGAGATACGCAGTATTTT

D gene: TRBD1
V gene: TRBV9
clone size: NA
J gene: TRBJ1-2
CDR3 protein: CASSASGGAGESYTF
CDR3 DNA: TGTGCCAGCAGCGCCTCAGGGGGCGCTGGTGAGAGCTACACCTTC

D gene: NA
V gene: TRBV6-6
clone size: NA
J gene: TRBJ2-1
CDR3 protein: CASSLNGIYNEQFF
CDR3 DNA: TGTGCCAGCAGTCTAAACGGGATTTACAATGAGCAGTTCTTC

D gene: NA
V gene: TRBV4-2
clone size: NA
J gene: TRBJ1-1
CDR3 protein: CASSQVASMNTEAFF
CDR3 DNA: TGTGCCAGCAGCCAGGTCGCCAGCATGAACACTGAAGCTTTCTTT

D gene: NA
V gene: TRBV10-2
clone size: once
J gene: TRBJ2-2
CDR3 protein: CASSTGLNTGELFF
CDR3 DNA: TGCGCCAGCAGTACGGGACTCAACACCGGGGAGCTGTTTTTT

D gene: NA
V gene: TRBV6-6
clone size: NA
J gene: TRBJ1-1
CDR3 protein: CASILHGLNAEAFF
CDR3 DNA: TGTGCCAGCATTCTACATGGGTTAAACGCTGAAGCTTTCTTT

D gene: NA
V gene: TRBV30
clone size: once
J gene: TRBJ1-2
CDR3 protein: CAWSVPVPYGYTF
CDR3 DNA: TGTGCCTGGAGTGTACCGGTCCCTTATGGCTACACCTTC

D gene: TRBD1
V gene: TRBV7-6
clone size: NA
J gene: TRBJ2-3
CDR3 protein: CASSPWTGSTDTQYF
CDR3 DNA: TGTGCCAGCAGCCCGTGGACAGGGTCCACAGATACGCAGTATTTT

D gene: TRBD1
V gene: TRBV19
clone size: NA
J gene: TRBJ1-2
CDR3 protein: CASSIGQGTGYGYTF
CDR3 DNA: TGTGCCAGTAGTATAGGACAGGGGACCGGCTATGGCTACACCTTC

D gene: NA
V gene: TRBV27
clone size: NA
J gene: TRBJ1-1
CDR3 protein: CASSLGEGTEAFF
CDR3 DNA: TGTGCCAGCAGTTTGGGGGAGGGAACTGAAGCTTTCTTT

D gene: TRBD1
V gene: TRBV7-4
clone size: NA
J gene: TRBJ1-5
CDR3 protein: CASTLKLTGSGQPQHF
CDR3 DNA: TGTGCCAGCACCCTAAAGTTGACAGGGAGCGGTCAGCCCCAGCATTTT

D gene: NA
V gene: TRBV19
clone size: once
J gene: TRBJ2-2
CDR3 protein: CASSIPLSDRFFTGELFF
CDR3 DNA: TGTGCCAGTAGTATCCCTCTATCTGACAGGTTCTTCACCGGGGAGCTGTTTTTT

D gene: TRBD2
V gene: TRBV6-1
clone size: NA
J gene: TRBJ2-5
CDR3 protein: CASSEGDSGWRGETQYF
CDR3 DNA: TGTGCCAGCAGTGAAGGCGATAGCGGGTGGCGGGGAGAGACCCAGTACTTC

D gene: NA
V gene: TRBV13
clone size: NA
J gene: TRBJ2-5
CDR3 protein: CASSLGYALDQYF
CDR3 DNA: TGTGCCAGCAGCTTAGGGTACGCCTTGGACCAGTACTTC

D gene: NA
V gene: TRBV10-2
clone size: NA
J gene: TRBJ2-7
CDR3 protein: CASSTGAYEQYF
CDR3 DNA: TGCGCCAGCAGTACCGGGGCCTACGAGCAGTACTTC

D gene: NA
V gene: TRBV5-6
clone size: NA
J gene: TRBJ2-5
CDR3 protein: CASSWGDVETQYF
CDR3 DNA: TGTGCCAGCAGCTGGGGAGACGTAGAGACCCAGTACTTC

D gene: NA
V gene: TRBV2
clone size: once
J gene: TRBJ2-5
CDR3 protein: CASSEGMYQETQYF
CDR3 DNA: TGTGCCAGCAGTGAGGGAATGTACCAAGAGACCCAGTACTTC

D gene: TRBD2
V gene: TRBV4-1
clone size: NA
J gene: TRBJ2-4
CDR3 protein: CASTGTSGGPDLKNIQYF
CDR3 DNA: TGCGCCAGCACCGGGACTAGCGGGGGCCCCGACCTCAAAAACATTCAGTACTTC

D gene: NA
V gene: TRBV2
clone size: NA
J gene: TRBJ2-5
CDR3 protein: CASSEGVTLRETQYF
CDR3 DNA: TGTGCCAGCAGTGAAGGAGTCACCTTGCGGGAGACCCAGTACTTC

D gene: NA
V gene: TRBV27
clone size: NA
J gene: TRBJ2-7
CDR3 protein: CASSLYPRGEQYF
CDR3 DNA: TGTGCCAGCAGTTTATATCCCCGGGGGGAGCAGTACTTC

D gene: TRBD2
V gene: TRBV27
clone size: NA
J gene: TRBJ2-5
CDR3 protein: CASSLGTSGGETQYF
CDR3 DNA: TGTGCCAGCAGTTTGGGGACTAGCGGGGGAGAGACCCAGTACTTC

D gene: TRBD1
V gene: TRBV5-4
clone size: NA
J gene: TRBJ2-7
CDR3 protein: CASSLEASGQGHEQYF
CDR3 DNA: TGTGCCAGCAGCTTGGAAGCTTCGGGACAGGGCCACGAGCAGTACTTC

D gene: NA
V gene: TRBV20-1
clone size: NA
J gene: TRBJ2-5
CDR3 protein: CSAPSIETQYF
CDR3 DNA: TGCAGTGCACCAAGTATAGAGACCCAGTACTTC

D gene: NA
V gene: TRBV6-1
clone size: NA
J gene: TRBJ1-2
CDR3 protein: CASSPDRYNNYGYTF
CDR3 DNA: TGTGCCAGCAGTCCTGACAGATATAATAACTATGGCTACACCTTC

D gene: NA
V gene: TRBV5-1
clone size: NA
J gene: TRBJ2-3
CDR3 protein: CASSYTLGGADTQYF
CDR3 DNA: TGCGCCAGCAGCTACACCTTGGGTGGTGCAGATACGCAGTATTTT

D gene: TRBD2
V gene: TRBV4-3
clone size: NA
J gene: TRBJ2-1
CDR3 protein: CASSPGTSAYNEQFF
CDR3 DNA: TGCGCCAGCAGCCCCGGGACTAGCGCCTACAATGAGCAGTTCTTC

D gene: NA
V gene: TRBV21-1
clone size: NA
J gene: TRBJ2-7
CDR3 protein: CASSKEPGGGYEQYF
CDR3 DNA: TGTGCCAGCAGCAAAGAACCAGGGGGTGGGTACGAGCAGTACTTC

D gene: TRBD1
V gene: TRBV6-5
clone size: once
J gene: TRBJ2-7
CDR3 protein: CASSAQTGTYEQYF
CDR3 DNA: TGTGCCAGCAGCGCTCAGACAGGGACATACGAGCAGTACTTC

D gene: NA
V gene: TRBV5-6
clone size: once
J gene: TRBJ2-1
CDR3 protein: CASSFSGTLSYNEQFF
CDR3 DNA: TGTGCCAGCAGCTTTTCCGGGACGCTCTCCTACAATGAGCAGTTCTTC